A single sample is the source of the 17 T cell receptor beta chains below, sequenced in a study of T cells after yellow fever vaccination (dated by TCRdb to about 2019). The library was prepared using 5' RACE. The sequencer listed for this sample is Illumina HiSeq 2500. The public reads were quality trimmed at Q25 with fastp and then assembled into clones with MiXCR by TCRdb, keeping productive beta chains. Each entry is one CDR3 protein sequence, shown with its most common DNA and genes. For this sample there are about 500,000 distinct CDR3 sequences; around 17% appear just once. Clones ranked in the top ten supply 17% of the sample. What the treatment or condition label conveys for this sample: live attenuated yellow fever vaccine strain. Here the sequenced sample was PBMCs, taken roughly 5 days after the first yellow fever vaccination. Receptors were obtained from a man between 18 and 29 years old who received the YFV17D yellow fever vaccine.

This clonotype was detected a few times. This chain uses TRBV7-9 with TRBJ2-5; D might be TRBD1 (5 bases). The CDR3 sequence is 15 residues long. Trimming removed 2 bases at V and 5 bases at J, with 15 bases between. Germline lookup yields CDR1 SEHNR and CDR2 FQNEAQ (reference sequence). The CDR3 here is CASSLPAQGWETQYF. The CDR3 DNA follows: TGTGCCAGCAGCTTACCAGCGCAGGGTTGGGAGACCCAGTACTTC.

The chain combines TRBV20-1 with TRBJ2-1; TRBD2 is a possible D gene (6 bases). Trimming took 0 bases from V and 6 from J, leaving 18 bases between them. The CDR3 is 16 amino acids. Germline V gives CDR1 DFQATT, CDR2 SNEGSKA (reference sequence). CDR3 nucleotides: TGCAGTGCTAGAGATCCAAGGCGGGGTCGGGGCAATGAGCAGTTCTTC. Its protein product is CSARDPRRGRGNEQFF.

This clonotype has a handful of counts. The rearrangement links TRBV4-3 to TRBJ2-7; TRBD2 might be the D (5 bases). CDR1 is LGHNA, CDR2 YSLEER, per germline. The V end was cut by 0 bases, the J end by 0 bases, with 9 bases between. This CDR3 is 15 amino acids long. CDR3 region: CASSQDEGSSYEQYF. For the CDR3, the DNA is TGCGCCAGCAGCCAAGATGAGGGCAGCTCCTACGAGCAGTACTTC.

This chain joins TRBV5-5 and TRBJ2-7; D not certain. The V gene lost 5 bases and the J gene lost 6 bases, with 15 bases spanning the gap. In germline, CDR1 is SGHKS, CDR2 YYEKEE (reference sequence). The CDR3 spans 13 residues. The chain's CDR3 is CASRRTVTGEQYV. CDR3 sequence (DNA): TGTGCCAGCAGACGGACGGTCACCGGCGAGCAGTACGTC.

Written as DNA, the CDR3 is TGTGCCAGCAGCTTAGGGAGCCTGGGAGATACGCAGTATTTT. This gives the protein CASSLGSLGDTQYF. J is TRBJ2-3 and V is TRBV11-3; D remains ambiguous. This CDR3 has 14 residues. The ends were cut back, 1 base at V and 5 bases at J, with 10 bases in the middle. Per the germline V gene, CDR1 is SGHNT and CDR2 is YENEEA.

The chain recombines TRBV18 with TRBJ2-5; 7 bases align to TRBD1. The CDR3 spans 15 residues. J gave up 0 bases and V 3 bases, and 4 bases lay outside the gene matches. The germline CDR1 and CDR2 sequences are KGHSH and LQKENI. Here the CDR3 reads CASSPVTGYQETQYF. The CDR3 bases are TGTGCCAGCTCACCTGTGACAGGGTACCAAGAGACCCAGTACTTC.

A few counts support this clonotype. V gene TRBV5-1 combines with J gene TRBJ1-1; tentative D call: TRBD1 (5 bases). Germline V lookup: CDR1 SGHRS, CDR2 YFSETQ. Trimming left V 0 bases short and J 3 bases short, with 12 bases between. This CDR3 has 15 amino acids. CDR3 in amino acids: CASSLGGVRDTEAFF. The CDR3 nucleotides read TGCGCCAGCAGCTTGGGAGGGGTTAGGGACACTGAAGCTTTCTTT.

The gene calls are TRBV27 and TRBJ1-2, with TRBD1 matching over 8 bases. The V segment lost 5 bases and the J segment 3 bases; nucleotides outside the gene matches: 2. From germline, CDR1 is MNHEY and CDR2 SMNVEV (reference sequence). The CDR3 is 13 amino acids. The CDR3 is CASSMDRDYGYTF. In nucleotides, the CDR3 is TGTGCCAGCAGTATGGACAGGGACTATGGCTACACCTTC.

The chain carries TRBV5-1 and TRBJ2-3; the D is unclear. This CDR3 has 16 residues. Trimming left V 5 bases short and J 2 bases short, with 18 bases between. Germline-derived CDR1 and CDR2 are SGHRS and YFSETQ. Here the CDR3 reads CASRPHQLGFTDTQYF. CDR3 sequence (DNA): TGCGCCAGCAGGCCACACCAATTGGGATTCACAGATACGCAGTATTTT.

CDR3 nucleotide sequence: TGTGCCAGCAGCTCGTCAGGGCGAGGTGAGCAGTTCTTC. This sequence encodes CASSSSGRGEQFF. The chain links TRBV7-9 to TRBJ2-1, with TRBD1 as a possible D gene (5 bases). Trimming removed 4 bases at V and 9 bases at J, with 13 bases between. This CDR3 has 13 residues. Germline V gene sequence: CDR1 SEHNR, CDR2 FQNEAQ (reference sequence). The entire variable domain, with the rest obtained from reference TRBV7-9 and TRBJ2-1, is as follows: DTGVSQNPRHKITKRGQNVTFRCDPISEHNRLYWYRQTLGQGPEFLTYFQNEAQLEKSRLLSDRFSAERPKGSFSTLEIQRTEQGDSAMYLCASSSSGRGEQFFGPGTRLTVL.

There are a few counts of this clonotype. The chain recombines TRBV7-9 with TRBJ1-1; D unclear. The CDR3 is 13 amino acids. Trimming shortened V by 0 bases and J by 11 bases, and 13 bases separated the two germline ends. Germline V gene lookup returns CDR1 SEHNR and CDR2 FQNEAQ (reference sequence). The CDR3 sequence is CASSLAPTRRAFF. CDR3 nucleotides: TGTGCCAGCAGCTTAGCGCCGACGAGGAGGGCTTTCTTT.

This clonotype came up a few times. V and J are TRBV11-2 and TRBJ2-5, with a possible D match to TRBD2 (5 bases). The CDR3 length is 18 residues. Germline CDR1 is SGHAT and CDR2 is FQNNGV. The V end lost 5 bases, the J end lost 2 bases, and 24 bases lay between the germline ends. CDR3 DNA: TGTGCCAGCAGCCTGGACCCAGGTAGCGCGATGGTACAAGAGACCCAGTACTTC. This encodes CASSLDPGSAMVQETQYF.

This chain uses TRBV7-2 with TRBJ2-7; 7 bases fit TRBD2. The CDR3 contains 13 residues. Germline V gene data show CDR1 as SGHTA and CDR2 as FQGNSA. The J segment lost 3 bases and the V segment lost 3 bases, leaving 2 bases of the junction unmatched. The CDR3 coding sequence is TGTGCCAGCAGCTTGGGGGGGTACTACGAGCAGTACGTC. It encodes CASSLGGYYEQYV.

This clonotype was recorded a few times. The rearrangement uses TRBV12-3 or TRBV12-4 and TRBJ2-7; D uncertain. This CDR3 has 16 residues. V was trimmed by 1 base and J by 2 bases, leaving 15 bases between them. The CDR3 region has the DNA TGTGCCAGCAGTTTAGAAGACGCCAGTTACCCCTACGAGCAGTACTTC. It encodes CASSLEDASYPYEQYF.

This clonotype has more than one count but fewer than ten. The chain uses TRBV6-1 and TRBJ1-1; D call uncertain. CDR3 length equals 14 residues. Germline loops: CDR1 MNHNS, CDR2 SASEGT. V was trimmed by 1 base and J by 6 bases, leaving 12 bases between them. The CDR3 reads CASSEVEKAPEAFF. As DNA, the CDR3 is TGTGCCAGCAGTGAAGTGGAGAAGGCCCCTGAAGCTTTCTTT.

The gene calls are TRBV6-2 or TRBV6-3 and TRBJ2-3; the match to TRBD2 covers 13 bases. Germline V gene data show CDR1 as MNHEY and CDR2 as SVGEGT. There are 19 residues in the CDR3. J lost 1 base, V lost 0 bases, and 7 bases had no gene match. The CDR3 protein is CASSYSITSGGAGTDTQYF. CDR3 in DNA: TGTGCCAGCAGTTACTCGATCACTAGCGGGGGGGCTGGCACAGATACGCAGTATTTT.

The genes are TRBV10-3 and TRBJ1-1; D gene unclear. V was cut by 7 bases and J by 3 bases, with 18 bases left in between. The CDR3 is made up of 15 amino acids. In germline, CDR1 is ENHRY, CDR2 SYGVKD. The chain's CDR3 is CAIIASGGSDTEAFF. CDR3 DNA sequence: TGTGCCATCATAGCCTCTGGTGGCAGTGACACTGAAGCTTTCTTT.